The rows below give T cell receptor beta chains drawn from one sample of a study of cytomegalovirus exposure and HLA in healthy donors. The table came from immunoSEQ multiplex PCR; TCRdb's copy has only in-frame clones and leaves some out. The sample includes approximately 100,000 clones, roughly 69% of them seen just once. The specimen sequenced was PBMCs. The receptors here all came from a human donor in good health. The CDR3 runs from the conserved cysteine through the conserved F or W. D genes are given only for firm matches. Clone size is not always given. Where it is, it says once, few, many or a class for expanded clones.

v_call,d_call,clone_size,j_call,cdr3_nt,cdr3_aa
TRBV11-1,NA,NA,TRBJ1-2,TGTGCCAGCAGCCCAGGACACACTAACTATGGCTACACCTTC,CASSPGHTNYGYTF
TRBV5-1,NA,NA,TRBJ2-1,TGCGCCAGCAGCCTACTCAATGAGCAGTTCTTC,CASSLLNEQFF
TRBV9,TRBD1,NA,TRBJ1-4,TGTGCCAGCAGCGCGACAGGGAGTAATGAAAAACTGTTTTTT,CASSATGSNEKLFF
TRBV11-1,NA,NA,TRBJ1-5,TGTGCCAGCAGCGCTACGGGGGGGAGCAATCAGCCCCAGCATTTT,CASSATGGSNQPQHF
TRBV9,NA,NA,TRBJ1-3,TGTGCCAGCAGCACAGGGACAAGCCGCATCTCTGGAAACACCATATATTTT,CASSTGTSRISGNTIYF
TRBV27,TRBD2,NA,TRBJ2-1,TGTGCCAGCAGTTTTAAACCGGGACTAGCGGGGGGGAGTGAGCAGTTCTTC,CASSFKPGLAGGSEQFF
TRBV7-9,TRBD1,NA,TRBJ2-2,TGTGCCAGCAGCTTAAGGCCGGGACAGGTCTTCACCGGGGAGCTGTTTTTT,CASSLRPGQVFTGELFF
TRBV4-2,TRBD2,NA,TRBJ2-5,TGTGCCAGCAGCCAAGTCCCCCTTGGAGCGGGACAAGAGACCCAGTACTTC,CASSQVPLGAGQETQYF
TRBV30,NA,NA,TRBJ1-2,TGTGCCTGGAGTGTACCGGCAGGGTCGGGCGGCTACACCTTC,CAWSVPAGSGGYTF
TRBV6-5,NA,NA,TRBJ1-2,TGTGCCAGCAGTCTCCAGGGAAACCATGGCTACACCTTC,CASSLQGNHGYTF
TRBV9,NA,NA,TRBJ1-1,TGTGCCAGCAGCGAGCGGGTTAGCACGGACACTGAAGCTTTCTTT,CASSERVSTDTEAFF
TRBV5-1,NA,NA,TRBJ2-3,TGCGCCAGCAGCTTGGAGGTGGGAGTTGGGCAGTATTTT,CASSLEVGVGQYF
TRBV5-4,TRBD1,NA,TRBJ1-1,TGTGCCAGCAGCGTCGGACAGGCCAAAGCTTTCTTT,CASSVGQAKAFF
TRBV27,NA,NA,TRBJ1-6,TGTGCCAGCAGTTTAGGCGGGAATTCACCCCTCCACTTT,CASSLGGNSPLHF
TRBV7-2,TRBD2,few,TRBJ2-5,TGTGCCAGCAGCGTCGGACTAGCGGGAGCTTTTGTCTCAGAGACCCAGTACTTC,CASSVGLAGAFVSETQYF
TRBV2,TRBD1,once,TRBJ1-2,TGTGCCAGCAGTGAAGCGGGACAGAACTATGGCTACACCTTC,CASSEAGQNYGYTF
TRBV6-1,NA,NA,TRBJ2-3,TGTGCCAGCAGTGTTCTAGGCACAGATACGCAGTATTTT,CASSVLGTDTQYF
TRBV2,NA,NA,TRBJ1-1,TGTGCCAGCAGCATCGGCAGGGGACCTCAAACTGAAGCTTTCTTT,CASSIGRGPQTEAFF
TRBV7-2,TRBD2,once,TRBJ2-2,TGTGCCAGCAGCTCCGGGACTAGCGGGGGGTTCTACACCGGGGAGCTGTTTTTT,CASSSGTSGGFYTGELFF
TRBV10-2,NA,NA,TRBJ2-3,TGCGCCAGCAGTGAATCGGGGAATGGCGCAGATACGCAGTATTTT,CASSESGNGADTQYF
TRBV9,TRBD2,few,TRBJ2-3,TGTGCCAGCTCTAAGACTAGCGGGACAGATACGCAGTATTTT,CASSKTSGTDTQYF
TRBV7-7,TRBD1,once,TRBJ2-3,TGTGCTAGCAGCTTAACGGGGACAGGTGGTGATACGCAGTATTTT,CASSLTGTGGDTQYF
TRBV30,NA,few,TRBJ2-7,TGTGCCTGGAGTGTGACAGATCGACAGTACTTC,CAWSVTDRQYF
TRBV2,NA,NA,TRBJ1-2,TGTGCCACCAACCCCCGCCAGGGTGACTATGGCTACACCTTC,CATNPRQGDYGYTF
TRBV19,NA,NA,TRBJ1-2,TGTGCCAGTAGTCCCCGGACAACTAACTATGGCTACACCTTC,CASSPRTTNYGYTF
TRBV7-9,TRBD2,few,TRBJ2-7,TGTGCCAGCAGCTTAGCTAGTGCGGGAGGCTCCTACGAGCAGTACTTC,CASSLASAGGSYEQYF
TRBV5-4,NA,NA,TRBJ2-2,TGTGCCAGCAGCTTGGTACCCTCGGGGTCCACCGGGGAGCTGTTTTTT,CASSLVPSGSTGELFF
TRBV10-2,TRBD1,NA,TRBJ1-2,TGCGCCAGCAGGGGGACAGACATACTTAACTATGGCTACACCTTC,CASRGTDILNYGYTF
TRBV6-5,NA,NA,TRBJ2-7,TGTGCCAGCAGGAAAGGACACGAATACGAGCAGTACTTC,CASRKGHEYEQYF
TRBV5-1,TRBD1,NA,TRBJ2-5,TGCGCCAGCAGCGCCGGACAGGGTATCGTATCTCAAGAGACCCAGTACTTC,CASSAGQGIVSQETQYF
TRBV6-1,NA,NA,TRBJ2-3,TGTGCCAGCACAGACTCCCTAGCTGATACGCAGTATTTT,CASTDSLADTQYF
TRBV5-1,NA,NA,TRBJ1-5,TGCGCCAGCAGCTCGGGGGGGGGCCAGGGTCAGCCCCAGCATTTT,CASSSGGGQGQPQHF
TRBV19,NA,NA,TRBJ1-4,TGTGCCAGTAGTATAGACGGGGGAGTGAACGAAAAACTGTTTTTT,CASSIDGGVNEKLFF
TRBV29-1,NA,once,TRBJ2-1,TGCAGCGGAACTACCTCCTACAATGAGCAGTTCTTC,CSGTTSYNEQFF
TRBV18,TRBD1,once,TRBJ2-2,TGTGCCAGCTCAGTGGACAGGGGCACCGGGGAGCTGTTTTTT,CASSVDRGTGELFF
TRBV5-8,TRBD1,NA,TRBJ1-1,TGTGCCAGCAGCTTCAGGGGGCGCAGAACTGAAGCTTTCTTT,CASSFRGRRTEAFF
TRBV30,NA,NA,TRBJ1-6,TGTGCCTGGAGTGCAACAGGGATCGGTTCACCCCTCCACTTT,CAWSATGIGSPLHF
TRBV6-5,TRBD1,NA,TRBJ1-2,TGTGCCAGCAGTTACGGGACAGGTGGAAGAGTGGGCGGCTACACCTTC,CASSYGTGGRVGGYTF
TRBV9,TRBD1,NA,TRBJ1-6,TGTGCCAGCAGCTATACAGGGGGCGAGGGAACCCTCCACTTT,CASSYTGGEGTLHF
TRBV5-4,TRBD1,NA,TRBJ2-3,TGTGCCAGCAGCCGGGACAGGGGTCAAGATACGCAGTATTTT,CASSRDRGQDTQYF
TRBV19,NA,NA,TRBJ1-4,TGTGCCAGTAGTAGAACAGCCGGAACTAATGAAAAACTGTTTTTT,CASSRTAGTNEKLFF
TRBV19,TRBD1,NA,TRBJ2-5,TGTGCCAGTAGTACCGGGACAGGGGGACGAGAGACCCAGTACTTC,CASSTGTGGRETQYF
TRBV4-1,NA,NA,TRBJ1-4,TGCGCCAGCAGCCAAGATCAAACGAGACATGGGACTAATGAAAAACTGTTTTTT,CASSQDQTRHGTNEKLFF
TRBV28,NA,NA,TRBJ2-3,TGTGCCAGCAGTTTTGGGGGGGATACGCAGTATTTT,CASSFGGDTQYF
TRBV28,TRBD1,once,TRBJ2-5,TGTGCCAGCAGTTTCAGACAGGGGGCGCGTGGAGAGACCCAGTACTTC,CASSFRQGARGETQYF
TRBV2,TRBD2,few,TRBJ2-5,TGTGCCAGCCGCATTGGGACTACAGTAATTCAGACCCAGTACTTC,CASRIGTTVIQTQYF
TRBV5-1,TRBD1,once,TRBJ2-2,TGCGCCAGCAGCTTGGGGACAGGGGCCGGGGAGCTGTTTTTT,CASSLGTGAGELFF
TRBV28,NA,NA,TRBJ1-1,TGTGCCAGCAGTTTGGGAGGGTGGACTGAAGCTTTCTTT,CASSLGGWTEAFF
TRBV5-6,TRBD1,NA,TRBJ2-3,TGTGCCAGCAGCTTGGGACAGGGTGTAGAAGATACGCAGTATTTT,CASSLGQGVEDTQYF